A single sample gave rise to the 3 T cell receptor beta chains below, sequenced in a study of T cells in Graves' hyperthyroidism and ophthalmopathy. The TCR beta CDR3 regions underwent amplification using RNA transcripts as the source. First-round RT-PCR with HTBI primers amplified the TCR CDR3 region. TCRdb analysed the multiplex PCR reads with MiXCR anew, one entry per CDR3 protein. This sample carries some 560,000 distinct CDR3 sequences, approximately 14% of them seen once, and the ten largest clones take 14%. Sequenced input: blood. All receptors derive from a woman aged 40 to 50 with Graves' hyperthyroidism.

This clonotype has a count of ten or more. CDR3 DNA sequence: TGTGCCAGCAGTTACTCGGCGGGGGGGGAGTATGGCTACACCTTC. Translated, it gives CASSYSAGGEYGYTF. This chain uses TRBV6-6 with TRBJ1-2, with TRBD1 as a possible D gene (5 bases). The CDR3 extends over 15 amino acids. The germline V gene has CDR1 MNHNY and CDR2 SVGAGI (reference sequence). The V end lost 0 bases, the J end lost 5 bases, and 13 bases lay between the germline ends.

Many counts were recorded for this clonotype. Here the CDR3 DNA reads TGTGCCAGCAGCTTGGTCATTAACACTGAAGCTTTCTTT. Translation gives CASSLVINTEAFF. The chain carries TRBV5-5 and TRBJ1-1, with D uncertain. Looked up from germline, CDR1 is SGHKS and CDR2 is YYEKEE (reference sequence). The V and J ends lost 0 bases and 2 bases respectively, with 5 bases between them. This CDR3 is 13 amino acids long.

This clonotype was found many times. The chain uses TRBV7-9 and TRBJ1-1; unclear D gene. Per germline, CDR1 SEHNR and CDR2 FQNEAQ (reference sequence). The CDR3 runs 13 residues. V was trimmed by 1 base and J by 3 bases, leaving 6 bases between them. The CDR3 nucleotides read TGTGCCAGCAGCTTAGAGAGGTACACTGAAGCTTTCTTT. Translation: CASSLERYTEAFF.